This T cell receptor beta chain was obtained from a study of T cell clonality in common variable immunodeficiency. Points from the study as a whole: What drives increased CVID clonality needs T cell subpopulation sequencing. Fewer deletions and N-nucleotide insertions were reportedly seen in common variable immunodeficiency TCR beta sequences.

The V gene's germline CDR1 is LNHDA and CDR2 SQIVND (reference sequence). Trimming stripped 3 bases from V and 7 bases from J, with 16 bases between. This CDR3 spans 16 amino acids. Assay used: immunoSEQ multiplex PCR; TCRdb lists only in-frame clones, some missing. Found here are approximately 35,000 clones, no singletons; the ten largest cover under 8.5%. Replacement immunoglobulin had been given to every CVID subject for at least one year. Heparinized whole blood, roughly 4.5 to 9 ml, came from each donor. A note on this clone: Antigen unknown. The read terminates 3 residues ahead of where the CDR3 ends, so the germline J gene completes it.

The J gene is TRBJ1-6, the V gene TRBV19, with unresolved D. Sequenced sample: peripheral blood mononuclear cells. The source of this sequence is a human donor with common variable immunodeficiency. CDR3 bases read: TGTGCCAGTAGTATTTTGCAGGCCAGAATGAATTCACCC. Translation: CASSILQARMNSP. The full-length CDR3 reads as CASSILQARMNSPLHF.